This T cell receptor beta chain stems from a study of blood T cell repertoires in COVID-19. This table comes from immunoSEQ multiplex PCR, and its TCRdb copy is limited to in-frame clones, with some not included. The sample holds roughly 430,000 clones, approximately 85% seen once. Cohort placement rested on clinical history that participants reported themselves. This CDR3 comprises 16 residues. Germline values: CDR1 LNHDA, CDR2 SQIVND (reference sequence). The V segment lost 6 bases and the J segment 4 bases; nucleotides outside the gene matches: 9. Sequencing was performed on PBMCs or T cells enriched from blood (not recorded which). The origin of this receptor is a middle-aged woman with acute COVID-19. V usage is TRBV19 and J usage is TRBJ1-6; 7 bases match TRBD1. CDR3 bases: TGTGCCAGTAGAGACCGGGGGACAGTTTATAATTCACCCCTCCACTTT. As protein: CASRDRGTVYNSPLHF.